The 5 T cell receptor beta chains reported below all come from one sample, sequenced in a study of CD8+CD57+ T cells in acquired aplastic anemia. Genomic DNA was employed as the template in profiling TCR beta VDJ and CDR3. TCRdb called the reads again in MiXCR, with one record for every CDR3 protein. The profile covers 260,000 or so distinct CDR3 sequences, with around 45% appearing a single time and approximately 8% taken by the ten largest. CD8+CD57+ cell expansion had been shown by flow cytometry in patients chosen for sequencing. Material: sorted CD4+, CD8+, or CD8+CD57+ T cells (not recorded which) from PBMCs. Every receptor here comes from a human donor with aplastic anemia.

A note on this clonotype: This sequence may be a read error, since a much larger clone differs from it by one base. The chain's CDR3 is CASSLAGARTATYVYTF. DNA of the CDR3: TGTGCCAGCAGCTTGGCGGGTGCCAGGACAGCCACCTATGTCTACACCTTC. The genes are TRBV5-1 and TRBJ1-2; possibly TRBD1 for D (6 bases). CDR1 is SGHRS, CDR2 YFSETQ, per germline. CDR3 length: 17 amino acids.

This clonotype was seen just once. CDR3 coding DNA: TGTGCCAGCAGCGTGATGACAGTGAACACTGAAGCTTTCTTT. Translated: CASSVMTVNTEAFF. The chain employs TRBV9 and TRBJ1-1; the D gene is possibly TRBD1 (5 bases). V lost 2 bases, J lost 0 bases, and 8 bases lay in between. The CDR3 length is 14 residues. CDR1 SGDLS and CDR2 YYNGEE come from the germline V gene.

The CDR3 bases are TGCAGCGTTGAGTCGGACTCCCATTACGAGCAGTACTTC. Amino acid sequence: CSVESDSHYEQYF. The V and J genes are TRBV29-1 and TRBJ2-7; TRBD2 might be the D (5 bases). The CDR3 contains 13 residues. V lost 3 bases, J lost 4 bases, and 13 bases lay in between. Germline CDR1 and CDR2: SQVTM and ANQGSEA.

There are many counts of this clonotype. This chain joins TRBV7-9 and TRBJ2-7, with 7 nucleotides matching TRBD1. Germline V gives CDR1 SEHNR, CDR2 FQNEAQ (reference sequence). V lost 3 bases to trimming and J lost 1 base; unmatched junction nucleotides: 6. The CDR3 extends over 15 amino acids. CDR3 sequence: CASSLGTVYSYEQYF. CDR3 nucleotide sequence: TGTGCCAGCAGCTTGGGGACAGTTTATTCCTACGAGCAGTACTTC.

The chain's CDR3 is CASRTGLQETQYF. The CDR3, as DNA: TGTGCCAGCAGGACGGGTCTCCAAGAGACCCAGTACTTC. This chain uses TRBV2 with TRBJ2-5; D unclear. There are 13 residues in the CDR3. V was trimmed by 6 bases and J by 1 base, leaving 9 bases between them. Germline V gene sequence: CDR1 SNHLY, CDR2 FYNNEI.